This TCR beta chain is drawn from a study of human T cells and chemical hapten exposure. Study-level background: Small differences in pooled library volume mainly drove the variation in TCR yields per sample. Findings and limits, study-wide: Alopecia in the donors means their immune response may deviate from healthy people's.

The germline V gene encodes CDR1 SQVTM and CDR2 ANQGSEA. The CDR3 has 12 amino acids. V lost 6 bases, J lost 1 base, and 2 bases stayed unmatched. As concerns this clonotype: Its antigen is still unknown.

TCRdb re-called the RACE reads through MiXCR, storing one row per CDR3 protein. The sample contains around 150,000 distinct CDR3 sequences, around a quarter of which appear only once. Time point indicated: patch test 3, about 24 weeks after DPC sensitization. The treatment was: therapeutic diphenylcyclopropenone sensitization with weekly scalp DPC. The source was whole blood, collected in connection with sensitization to the hapten diphenylcyclopropenone (DPC). The chain has TRBV29-1 and TRBJ2-7; the match to TRBD1 covers 8 bases. This sequence originates from a woman under 30 with alopecia areata. Some clones in this sample may be carry-over from other donors' samples. The CDR3 DNA follows: TGCAGCGTCCGACAGGGGTCCTACGAGCAGTACTTC. As protein: CSVRQGSYEQYF.